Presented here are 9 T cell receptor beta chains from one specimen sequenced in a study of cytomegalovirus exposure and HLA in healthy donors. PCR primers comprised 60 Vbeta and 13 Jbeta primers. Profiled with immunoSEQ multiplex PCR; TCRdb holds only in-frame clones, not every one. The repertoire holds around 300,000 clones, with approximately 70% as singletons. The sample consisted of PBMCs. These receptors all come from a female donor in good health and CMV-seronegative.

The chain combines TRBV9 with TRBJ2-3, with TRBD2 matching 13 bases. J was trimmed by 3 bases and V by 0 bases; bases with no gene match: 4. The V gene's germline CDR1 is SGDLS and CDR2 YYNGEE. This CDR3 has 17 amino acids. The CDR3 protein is CASSVAGGLAGTDTQYF. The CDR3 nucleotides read TGTGCCAGCAGCGTAGCGGGGGGACTAGCGGGAACAGATACGCAGTATTTT.

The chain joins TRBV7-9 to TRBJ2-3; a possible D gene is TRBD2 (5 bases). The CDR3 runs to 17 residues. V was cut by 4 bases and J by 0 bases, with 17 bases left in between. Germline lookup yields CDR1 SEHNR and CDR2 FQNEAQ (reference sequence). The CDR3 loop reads CASSSTNSLSSTDTQYF. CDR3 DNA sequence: TGTGCCAGCAGCTCGACTAACTCCCTTTCTAGCACAGATACGCAGTATTTT.

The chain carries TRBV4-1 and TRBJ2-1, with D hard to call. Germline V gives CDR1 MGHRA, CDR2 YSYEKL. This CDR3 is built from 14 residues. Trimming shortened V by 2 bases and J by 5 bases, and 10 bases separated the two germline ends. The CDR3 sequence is CASSQLSGNNEQFF. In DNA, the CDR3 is TGCGCCAGCAGCCAATTGTCAGGCAACAATGAGCAGTTCTTC.

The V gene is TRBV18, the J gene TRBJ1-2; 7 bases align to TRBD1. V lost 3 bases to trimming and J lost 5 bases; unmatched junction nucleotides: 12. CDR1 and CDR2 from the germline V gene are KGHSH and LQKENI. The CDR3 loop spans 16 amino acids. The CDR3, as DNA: TGTGCCAGCTCACCCACTATTGGACAGGAGGGGTATGGCTACACCTTC. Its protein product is CASSPTIGQEGYGYTF.

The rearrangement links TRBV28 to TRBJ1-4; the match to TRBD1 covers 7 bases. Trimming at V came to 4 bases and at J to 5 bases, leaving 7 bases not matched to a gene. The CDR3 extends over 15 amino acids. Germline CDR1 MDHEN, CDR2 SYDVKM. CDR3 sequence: CASSSPTGPNEKLFF. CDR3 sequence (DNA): TGTGCCAGCAGTTCCCCGACAGGGCCGAATGAAAAACTGTTTTTT.

Here the CDR3 reads CAIRKGLAGANEQFF. The CDR3, as DNA: TGTGCCATCAGGAAGGGACTAGCGGGAGCCAATGAGCAGTTCTTC. The V and J genes are TRBV10-3 and TRBJ2-1, with 14 bases aligning to TRBD2. The CDR3 runs to 15 residues. The trim removed 6 bases at V and 6 bases at J, leaving 4 bases unmatched. Germline CDR1 reads ENHRY; CDR2 reads SYGVKD.

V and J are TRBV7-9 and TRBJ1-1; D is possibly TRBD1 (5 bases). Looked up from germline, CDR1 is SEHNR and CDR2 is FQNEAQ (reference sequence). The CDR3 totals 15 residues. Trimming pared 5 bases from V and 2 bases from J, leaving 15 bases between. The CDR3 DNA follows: TGTGCCAGCAGCGTGATGGCGACAGCTAACACTGAAGCTTTCTTT. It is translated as CASSVMATANTEAFF.

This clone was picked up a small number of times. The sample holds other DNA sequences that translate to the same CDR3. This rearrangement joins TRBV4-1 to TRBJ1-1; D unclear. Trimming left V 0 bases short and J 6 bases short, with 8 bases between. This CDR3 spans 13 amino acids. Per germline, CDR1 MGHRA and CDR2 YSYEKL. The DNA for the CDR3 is TGCGCCAGCAGCCAAGATGGCGGGGCTGAAGCTTTCTTT. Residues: CASSQDGGAEAFF.

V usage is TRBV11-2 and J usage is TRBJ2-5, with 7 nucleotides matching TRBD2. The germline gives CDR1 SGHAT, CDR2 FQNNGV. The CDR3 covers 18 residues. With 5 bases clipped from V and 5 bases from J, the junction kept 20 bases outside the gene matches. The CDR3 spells CASSPFFRNREGRETQYF. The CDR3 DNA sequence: TGTGCCAGCAGCCCTTTTTTTCGGAATAGGGAGGGCCGGGAGACCCAGTACTTC.